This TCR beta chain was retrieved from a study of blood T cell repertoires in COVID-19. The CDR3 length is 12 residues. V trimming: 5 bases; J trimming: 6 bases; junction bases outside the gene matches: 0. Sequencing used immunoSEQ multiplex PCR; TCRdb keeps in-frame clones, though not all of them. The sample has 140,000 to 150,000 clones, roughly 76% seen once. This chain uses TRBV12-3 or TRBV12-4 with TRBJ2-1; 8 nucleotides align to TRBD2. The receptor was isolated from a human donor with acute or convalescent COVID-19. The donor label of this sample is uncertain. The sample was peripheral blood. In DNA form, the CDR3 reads TGTGCCAGCAGTGGGACTAGCAATGAGCAGTTCTTC. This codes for CASSGTSNEQFF.